This T cell receptor beta chain was profiled in a study of vaccination and CD4 T cells after COVID-19. Across the study: Controls used CEFX viral epitopes (positive), HIV-1 Nef peptides (negative), or no peptide.

Documented treatment: approximately 9-day PBMC culture with coronavirus spike peptide pools or control peptides (ViraFEST assay). Positive PCR dates spanned March to December 2020, predating US Alpha, Beta and Delta variants. Alongside about 9.1 IU/ml IL-2 and around 10 ug/ml peptide pools, PBMCs were cultured at two million per well. Negative selection was the method that isolated CD4+ T cells after less than eleven days of culture. A note on this clonotype: Its antigen is still unknown.

The Oncomine TCR Beta short-read assay was what sequenced the DNA obtained from cultured CD4+ T cells. A single record per CDR3 protein comes from TCRdb applying MiXCR to the PCR reads. Of 11,000 to 15,000 distinct CDR3 sequences in the sample, less than 60% were seen once. V was pared by 8 bases and J by 3 bases, with 6 bases of the junction left unmatched. Germline CDR1 and CDR2: SGHTA and FQGNSA. The CDR3 length is 13 residues. Sequencing input: CD4+ T cells from blood, cultured in vitro. This receptor was taken from a human donor who had recovered from COVID-19. This rearrangement joins TRBV7-2 to TRBJ2-7; 8 bases agree with TRBD2. In nucleotides, the CDR3 is TGTGCCAGCGGGGTAGCGGGATTCTACGAGCAGTACTTC. As protein: CASGVAGFYEQYF.